Each of the 9 T cell receptor beta chains below was sequenced from the same sample in a study of blood T cell repertoires in COVID-19. Here immunoSEQ multiplex PCR was the method, and the copy in TCRdb shows in-frame clones only, minus some. The sample holds roughly 150,000 clones, 80% seen once. The sequenced material came from peripheral blood. The receptors stem from a man aged 55 to 70 with acute or convalescent COVID-19.

As concerns this clone: Other DNA sequences within the sample encode an identical CDR3. V and J are TRBV5-1 and TRBJ2-7; TRBD2 agrees at 14 bases. CDR3 length: 17 amino acids. Germline V gives CDR1 SGHRS, CDR2 YFSETQ. Unmatched junction bases numbered 5, after V lost 3 bases and J lost 0 bases. CDR3 in DNA: TGCGCCAGCAGCTGGGGACTAGCGGGAGCGAGCTCCTACGAGCAGTACTTC. Residues: CASSWGLAGASSYEQYF.

The sample holds one count of this clone. V is TRBV6-6 and J is TRBJ2-6; TRBD2 is a possible D gene (5 bases). The CDR3 spans 16 residues. The V end was cut by 6 bases, the J end by 2 bases, with 14 bases between. Germline V lookup: CDR1 MNHNY, CDR2 SVGAGI (reference sequence). CDR3 coding DNA: TGTGCCAGCAGGAAAGGTCGGGGAACTGGGGCCAACGTCCTGACTTTC. This codes for CASRKGRGTGANVLTF.

J is TRBJ1-1 and V is TRBV12-5, with 7 bases that match TRBD1. Germline loops: CDR1 LGHNT, CDR2 FRNRAP. Losses at the gene ends were 5 bases for V and 2 bases for J; bases not matched to a gene: 5. There are 14 residues in the CDR3. The DNA for the CDR3 is TGTGCTAGTGGTGGGCCAGGGGGAAACACTGAAGCTTTCTTT. This encodes CASGGPGGNTEAFF. Full variable domain (missing parts from reference TRBV12-5 and TRBJ1-1): DARVTQTPRHKVTEMGQEVTMRCQPILGHNTVFWYRQTMMQGLELLAYFRNRAPLDDSGMPKDRFSAEMPDATLATLKIQPSEPRDSAVYFCASGGPGGNTEAFFGQGTRLTVV.

The genes are TRBV3-1 (or the pseudogene TRBV3-2) and TRBJ1-2; D might be TRBD1 (5 bases). Trimming stripped 4 bases from V and 2 bases from J, with 11 bases between. CDR3 length: 14 residues. Germline CDR1 LGHDT, CDR2 YNNKEL (reference sequence). CDR3: CASSPHGQNYGYTF. Here the CDR3 DNA reads TGTGCCAGCAGCCCCCACGGACAAAACTATGGCTACACCTTC.

The rearrangement joins TRBV10-3 to TRBJ2-3; a possible D gene is TRBD1 (6 bases). The CDR3 spans 13 residues. V lost 8 bases and J 3 bases, leaving 12 bases between the germline ends. The germline V gene encodes CDR1 ENHRY and CDR2 SYGVKD. The CDR3 is CAIRQVGTDTQYF. Written as DNA, the CDR3 is TGTGCCATCCGACAGGTTGGGACAGATACGCAGTATTTT.

The J gene is TRBJ1-1, the V gene TRBV19; 9 bases match TRBD1. Germline V gives CDR1 LNHDA, CDR2 SQIVND (reference sequence). CDR3 length equals 15 residues. The J segment lost 10 bases and the V segment lost 6 bases, leaving 15 bases of the junction unmatched. The CDR3 coding sequence is TGTGCCAGTAGGACGGCACACACAGGGGGCCTGAGAGCTTTCTTT. Its translation: CASRTAHTGGLRAFF.

This clone was seen just once. The V call is TRBV9, the J call TRBJ1-3, with D possibly TRBD1 on 5 matching bases. V lost 4 bases and J lost 4, with 18 bases in between. Germline V gene data show CDR1 as SGDLS and CDR2 as YYNGEE. This CDR3 contains 16 residues. The CDR3 reads CASSPPGQGLGNTIYF. The CDR3, as DNA: TGTGCCAGCAGCCCTCCTGGTCAGGGTTTAGGAAACACCATATATTTT.

The chain is built from TRBV19 and TRBJ2-2; 8 bases agree with TRBD2. The J segment lost 7 bases and the V segment lost 3 bases, leaving 10 bases of the junction unmatched. The CDR3 contains 16 residues. The germline gives CDR1 LNHDA, CDR2 SQIVND (reference sequence). DNA for the CDR3: TGTGCCAGTAGTATTTACGCGGGAGGATTCCTCGGGGAGCTGTTTTTT. Residues: CASSIYAGGFLGELFF.

The rearrangement links TRBV7-3 to TRBJ2-1; D might be TRBD2 (5 bases). CDR3 length: 16 residues. The V and J ends lost 0 bases and 0 bases respectively, with 9 bases between them. Germline CDR1 SGHTA, CDR2 FQGTGA. CDR3 amino acids: CASSLTSESSYNEQFF. For the CDR3, the DNA is TGTGCCAGCAGCTTAACTAGCGAGAGCTCCTACAATGAGCAGTTCTTC.